Presented here are 28 T cell receptor beta chains from one specimen sequenced in a study of cytotoxic CD8 clonotypes in ibrutinib-treated CLL. TCRdb's table, derived via immunoSEQ multiplex PCR, lists solely in-frame clones and lacks some. This table holds approximately 140,000 clones, 70% to 80% found once. The source material was PBMCs, sampled after 12 months of ibrutinib treatment. The receptor source for this set is a human donor with chronic lymphocytic leukemia.

The genes are TRBV27 and TRBJ2-3; D perhaps matches TRBD2 (6 bases). The germline V gene has CDR1 MNHEY and CDR2 SMNVEV (reference sequence). The V end was cut by 4 bases, the J end by 3 bases, with 11 bases between. The CDR3 length is 14 residues. CDR3 sequence reads: CASSSRGITDTQYF. The CDR3 region has the DNA TGTGCCAGCAGTTCACGCGGGATAACAGATACGCAGTATTTT.

The rearrangement joins TRBV5-1 to TRBJ1-4, with D uncertain. Trimming took 0 bases from V and 7 from J, leaving 13 bases between them. This CDR3 has 15 amino acids. Germline CDR1 SGHRS, CDR2 YFSETQ. The DNA of the CDR3 is TGCGCCAGCAGCTTGGACGTCTCAAACGGTGAAAAACTGTTTTTT. It specifies CASSLDVSNGEKLFF.

The chain couples TRBV29-1 to TRBJ2-5, with 8 nucleotides matching TRBD1. The CDR3 is made up of 11 amino acids. Trimming cost V 6 bases and J 4 bases; bases outside gene matches: 1. CDR1 is SQVTM and CDR2 is ANQGSEA in the germline V gene. The CDR3 bases are TGCAGCGTACAGGGGGGAGAGACCCAGTACTTC. It is translated as CSVQGGETQYF.

The chain combines TRBV11-3 with TRBJ2-3; 14 nucleotides agree with TRBD2. Germline CDR1 and CDR2: SGHNT and YENEEA. Germline trimming cut 5 bases from V and 4 bases from J; bases unmatched to any gene: 2. This CDR3 has 15 residues. The CDR3 spells CASSAGLAGADTQYF. The CDR3 bases are TGTGCCAGCAGCGCGGGACTAGCGGGAGCAGATACGCAGTATTTT.

This clone was detected only a few times. J is TRBJ2-1 and V is TRBV29-1; D is perhaps TRBD2 (5 bases). This CDR3 is 16 amino acids long. The ends were cut back, 2 bases at V and 6 bases at J, with 20 bases in the middle. The germline CDR1 and CDR2 sequences are SQVTM and ANQGSEA. The CDR3 protein is CSVEITRRPGINEQFF. DNA for the CDR3: TGCAGCGTTGAAATCACCAGGAGGCCGGGGATCAATGAGCAGTTCTTC.

The CDR3 spells CASSDRQGYQPQHF. As DNA, the CDR3 is TGTGCCAGCAGTGACCGACAGGGATATCAGCCCCAGCATTTT. The chain joins TRBV6-5 to TRBJ1-5; 7 bases line up with TRBD1. CDR1 is MNHEY and CDR2 is SVGAGI in the germline V gene. The junction had 6 bases not matched to a gene; V was cut back by 5 bases and J by 5 bases. CDR3 length: 14 residues.

This chain connects TRBV6-7 to TRBJ2-3; TRBD1 agrees at 8 bases. Being an ORF, TRBV6-7 has a function that is uncertain. The CDR3 contains 16 residues. V was pared by 0 bases and J by 3 bases, with 5 bases of the junction left unmatched. The chain's CDR3 is CASSYSGQVVTDTQYF. The CDR3 DNA is TGTGCCAGCAGTTACTCGGGACAGGTTGTTACAGATACGCAGTATTTT.

This chain joins TRBV4-2 and TRBJ2-5; perhaps D is TRBD1 or TRBD2 (6 bases each). CDR1 LGHNA and CDR2 YNFKEQ come from the germline V gene. The CDR3 loop spans 14 amino acids. Trimming left V 4 bases short and J 3 bases short, with 12 bases between. The CDR3 region is CASSPGAGKETQYF. The CDR3 DNA reads as TGTGCCAGCAGCCCGGGGGCAGGGAAAGAGACCCAGTACTTC.

The J gene is TRBJ1-3, the V gene TRBV6-1, with TRBD1 as a possible D gene (6 bases). The germline V gene has CDR1 MNHNS and CDR2 SASEGT. CDR3 length equals 17 residues. Trimming left V 2 bases short and J 0 bases short, with 14 bases between. CDR3 sequence (DNA): TGTGCCAGCAGTGAAAATATGATCAGGGGCTCTGGAAACACCATATATTTT. This encodes CASSENMIRGSGNTIYF.

The chain is built from TRBV28 and TRBJ2-1, with D uncertain. V was pared by 6 bases and J by 6 bases, with 18 bases between. CDR3 length: 15 amino acids. Germline lookup yields CDR1 MDHEN and CDR2 SYDVKM. This CDR3 is CASRHFGGFGNEQFF. Written as DNA, the CDR3 is TGTGCCAGCAGACACTTCGGTGGTTTCGGCAATGAGCAGTTCTTC.

This clone occurred many times. The CDR3 reads CASSQDSGGRSYGYTF. The CDR3, as DNA: TGTGCCAGCAGCCAAGATTCAGGGGGCAGGAGCTATGGCTACACCTTC. The V and J genes are TRBV14 and TRBJ1-2; 8 nucleotides align to TRBD1. V trimming: 0 bases; J trimming: 4 bases; junction bases outside the gene matches: 7. The CDR3 consists of 16 residues. Per germline, CDR1 SGHDN and CDR2 FVKESK.

This rearrangement joins TRBV19 to TRBJ1-2, with a weak D call TRBD1 (6 bases). Germline V gene sequence: CDR1 LNHDA, CDR2 SQIVND (reference sequence). The CDR3 is made up of 11 amino acids. V was shortened by 3 bases and J by 10 bases, with 9 bases between the two germline ends. CDR3 coding DNA: TGTGCCAGTAGTATCGGGGGCCTCTACACCTTC. It is translated as CASSIGGLYTF. Using reference TRBV19 and TRBJ1-2 for the parts outside the CDR3, the full variable domain is DGGITQSPKYLFRKEGQNVTLSCEQNLNHDAMYWYRQDPGQGLRLIYYSQIVNDFQKGDIAEGYSVSREKKESFPLTVTSAQKNPTAFYLCASSIGGLYTFGSGTRLTVV.

The rearrangement links TRBV7-9 to TRBJ2-7; D not resolved. CDR3 length equals 11 residues. The V and J ends lost 8 bases and 3 bases respectively, with 8 bases between them. The V gene's germline CDR1 is SEHNR and CDR2 FQNEAQ (reference sequence). The CDR3 DNA reads TGTGCCAGCGCCAGGATCTACGAGCAGTACTTC. It translates to CASARIYEQYF.

This clone was observed a handful of times. The V gene is TRBV5-1, the J gene TRBJ2-4; TRBD1 is a possible D gene (6 bases). Trimming left V 1 base short and J 6 bases short, with 11 bases between. CDR3 length: 14 amino acids. Per the germline V gene, CDR1 is SGHRS and CDR2 is YFSETQ. This CDR3 is CASSLTQGGNIQYF. CDR3 DNA sequence: TGCGCCAGCAGCTTGACACAGGGTGGAAACATTCAGTACTTC. Complete variable domain (other parts from reference TRBV5-1 and TRBJ2-4): KAGVTQTPRYLIKTRGQQVTLSCSPISGHRSVSWYQQTPGQGLQFLFEYFSETQRNKGNFPGRFSGRQFSNSRSEMNVSTLELGDSALYLCASSLTQGGNIQYFGAGTRLSVL.

In this sample, this clone turned up a few times. This chain links TRBV7-6 with TRBJ2-3; 8 positions match TRBD2. The germline V gene encodes CDR1 SGHVS and CDR2 FNYEAQ. J gave up 10 bases and V 1 base, and 1 base lay outside the gene matches. The CDR3 has 12 residues. The CDR3 nucleotides read TGTGCCAGCAGCTTAGACGGGAGGGCGCAGTATTTT. It translates to CASSLDGRAQYF.

The chain carries TRBV28 and TRBJ1-5; D unclear. CDR1 and CDR2 from the germline V gene are MDHEN and SYDVKM. Trimming left V 6 bases short and J 4 bases short, with 16 bases between. The CDR3 consists of 15 residues. The DNA of the CDR3 is TGTGCCAGCAGGAAACCGGGAATAGGTAATCAGCCCCAGCATTTT. Its protein is CASRKPGIGNQPQHF.

The genes are TRBV9 and TRBJ2-3; TRBD1 matches 8 bases. This CDR3 is built from 15 residues. With V trimmed by 2 bases and J by 2 bases, 4 bases remained unmatched. The V gene's germline CDR1 is SGDLS and CDR2 YYNGEE. In DNA form, the CDR3 reads TGTGCCAGCAGCGTTGGGACAGGCCTCACAGATACGCAGTATTTT. Its translation: CASSVGTGLTDTQYF.

In this sample, this clone turned up a few times. This chain joins TRBV5-1 and TRBJ1-4, with D uncertain. There are 14 residues in the CDR3. Looked up from germline, CDR1 is SGHRS and CDR2 is YFSETQ. With 0 bases removed from V and 8 bases from J, the gap between germline ends came to 11 bases. CDR3 sequence: CASSLGRIGEKLFF. The CDR3 DNA follows: TGCGCCAGCAGCTTGGGACGAATCGGGGAAAAACTGTTTTTT.

There are a few counts of this clone. The CDR3 DNA is TGTGCCAGCAGCTCGGAGGTACGCAATTCACCCCTCCACTTT. Amino acids: CASSSEVRNSPLHF. This sequence joins TRBV11-1 and TRBJ1-6; D ambiguous. Trimming stripped 4 bases from V and 7 bases from J, with 11 bases between. Germline assignment: CDR1 SGHAT and CDR2 FQDESV (reference sequence). The CDR3 is 14 amino acids. Full variable domain (missing parts from reference TRBV11-1 and TRBJ1-6): EAEVAQSPRYKITEKSQAVAFWCDPISGHATLYWYRQILGQGPELLVQFQDESVVDDSQLPKDRFSAERLKGVDSTLKIQPAELGDSAMYLCASSSEVRNSPLHFGNGTRLTVT.

V is TRBV20-1 and J is TRBJ2-1, with TRBD2 matching over 7 bases. Germline V gene lookup returns CDR1 DFQATT and CDR2 SNEGSKA (reference sequence). The junction had 11 bases not matched to a gene; V was cut back by 6 bases and J by 15 bases. The CDR3 is 11 residues long. DNA of the CDR3: TGCAGTGCGTCGCAAGCGGGAACCCCGTTCTTC. Its translation: CSASQAGTPFF.

The chain combines TRBV7-9 with TRBJ1-2; D remains unclear. Germline CDR1 SEHNR, CDR2 FQNEAQ (reference sequence). The CDR3 is 14 residues long. V lost 1 base, J lost 2 bases, and 8 bases lay in between. The CDR3 here is CASSLGVSNYGYTF. CDR3 in DNA: TGTGCCAGCAGCTTAGGCGTCAGCAACTATGGCTACACCTTC.

This chain uses TRBV28 with TRBJ2-6; TRBD1 agrees at 8 bases. This CDR3 has 21 residues. The J segment lost 0 bases and the V segment lost 0 bases, leaving 13 bases of the junction unmatched. Germline CDR1 reads MDHEN; CDR2 reads SYDVKM. The CDR3 sequence is CASSLWLGQGTLDSGANVLTF. The DNA of the CDR3 is TGTGCCAGCAGTTTATGGCTTGGACAGGGTACCCTCGACTCTGGGGCCAACGTCCTGACTTTC.

The chain joins TRBV21-1 to TRBJ1-6; TRBD1 reflects the table's D call only, with no check against the DNA. TRBV21-1 is labeled a pseudogene. The CDR3 contains 18 residues. The CDR3 is CASSKLDQTGRGDSPLHF. CDR3 DNA sequence: TGTGCCAGCAGCAAATTGGATCAGACAGGGCGAGGGGATTCACCCCTCCACTTT.

J is TRBJ1-4 and V is TRBV7-8, with 11 bases aligning to TRBD1. V lost 4 bases and J lost 4; bases outside the gene matches: 8. CDR1 and CDR2 (germline): SGHVS, FQNEAQ. The CDR3 sequence is 17 residues long. This chain's CDR3 is CASSSGQGASGNEKLFF. The CDR3 DNA reads as TGTGCCAGCAGCTCCGGACAGGGGGCGTCTGGTAATGAAAAACTGTTTTTT.

This clone was seen a few times. This chain joins TRBV2 and TRBJ1-5; the D gene is possibly TRBD1 (5 bases). CDR3 size: 14 residues. V shed 3 bases and J shed 4 bases, with 10 bases lying between them. The germline gives CDR1 SNHLY, CDR2 FYNNEI. DNA for the CDR3: TGTGCCAGCAGTGACGGGGCGGGAAATCAGCCCCAGCATTTT. Its translation is CASSDGAGNQPQHF.

The rearrangement joins TRBV18 to TRBJ1-5; D may be TRBD1 (5 bases). Trimming cost V 6 bases and J 7 bases, with 13 bases left between them. CDR3 length: 13 residues. Germline CDR1 KGHSH, CDR2 LQKENI. The chain's CDR3 is CASSSEGTQPQHF. The DNA for the CDR3 is TGTGCCAGCTCCTCCGAGGGGACCCAGCCCCAGCATTTT.

The chain couples TRBV28 to TRBJ2-1; D possibly corresponds to TRBD1 (6 bases). Per the germline V gene, CDR1 is MDHEN and CDR2 is SYDVKM. The germline V and J ends were trimmed by 7 bases and 5 bases, with 12 bases remaining between them. This CDR3 has 13 amino acids. Written as DNA, the CDR3 is TGTGCCAGCACCCTCTGGACAGACAATGAGCAGTTCTTC. Translation gives CASTLWTDNEQFF.

J is TRBJ2-3 and V is TRBV19, with D unclear. Germline CDR1 and CDR2: LNHDA and SQIVND (reference sequence). The CDR3 has 14 amino acids. The V end was cut by 7 bases, the J end by 0 bases, with 11 bases between. The CDR3 protein is CASNPGHSTDTQYF. The CDR3 region has the DNA TGTGCCAGTAATCCTGGGCACAGCACAGATACGCAGTATTTT.